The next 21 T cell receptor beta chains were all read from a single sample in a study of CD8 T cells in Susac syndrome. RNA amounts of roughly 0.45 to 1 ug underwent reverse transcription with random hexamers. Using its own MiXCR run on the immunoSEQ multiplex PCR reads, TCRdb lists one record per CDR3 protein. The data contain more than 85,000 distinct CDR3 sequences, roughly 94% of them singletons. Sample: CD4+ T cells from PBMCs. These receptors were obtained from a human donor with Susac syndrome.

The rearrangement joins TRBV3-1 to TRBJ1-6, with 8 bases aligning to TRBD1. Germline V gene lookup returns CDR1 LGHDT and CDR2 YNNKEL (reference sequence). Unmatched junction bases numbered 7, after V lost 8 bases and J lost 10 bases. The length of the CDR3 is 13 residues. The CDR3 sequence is CASGGTGPSPLHF. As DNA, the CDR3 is TGTGCCAGCGGGGGGACAGGCCCCTCACCCCTCCACTTT.

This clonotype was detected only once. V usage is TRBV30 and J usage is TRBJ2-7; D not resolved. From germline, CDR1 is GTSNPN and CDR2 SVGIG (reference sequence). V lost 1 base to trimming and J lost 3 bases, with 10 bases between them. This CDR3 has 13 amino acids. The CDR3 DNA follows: TGTGCCTGGAGTGCTTCGAGATTCTACGAGCAGTACTTC. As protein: CAWSASRFYEQYF.

The CDR3 DNA sequence: TGTGCCAGCTCAGAGGGGGGGACCTACGAGCAGTACTTC. Protein: CASSEGGTYEQYF. The chain combines TRBV18 with TRBJ2-7; D may be TRBD2 (7 bases). Trimming removed 5 bases from V and 2 bases from J, with 10 bases in between. This CDR3 region has 13 residues. Germline V gene sequence: CDR1 KGHSH, CDR2 LQKENI. The full variable domain, in which reference TRBV18 and TRBJ2-7 provide the parts outside the CDR3, is NAGVMQNPRHLVRRRGQEARLRCSPMKGHSHVYWYRQLPEEGLKFMVYLQKENIIDESGMPKERFSAEFPKEGPSILRIQQVVRGDSAAYFCASSEGGTYEQYFGPGTRLTVT.

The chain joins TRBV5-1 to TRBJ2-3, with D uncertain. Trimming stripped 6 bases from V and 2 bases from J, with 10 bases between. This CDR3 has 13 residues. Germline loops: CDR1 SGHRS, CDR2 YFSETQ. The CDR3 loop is CASKQSTTDTQYF. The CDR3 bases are TGCGCCAGCAAACAGTCCACCACAGATACGCAGTATTTT.

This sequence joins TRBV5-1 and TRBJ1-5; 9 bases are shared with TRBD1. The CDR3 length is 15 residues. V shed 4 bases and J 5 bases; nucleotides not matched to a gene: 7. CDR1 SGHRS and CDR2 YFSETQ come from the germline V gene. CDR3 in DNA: TGCGCCAGCAGCAAGACAGGGGGTAAAGATCAGCCCCAGCATTTT. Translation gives CASSKTGGKDQPQHF.

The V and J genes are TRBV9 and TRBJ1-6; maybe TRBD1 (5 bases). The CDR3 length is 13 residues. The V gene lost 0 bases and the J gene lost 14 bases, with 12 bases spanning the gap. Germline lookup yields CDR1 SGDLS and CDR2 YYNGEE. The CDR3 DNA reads TGTGCCAGCAGCGTAGAATTAGGGGAGGCCCTCCACTTT. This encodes CASSVELGEALHF.

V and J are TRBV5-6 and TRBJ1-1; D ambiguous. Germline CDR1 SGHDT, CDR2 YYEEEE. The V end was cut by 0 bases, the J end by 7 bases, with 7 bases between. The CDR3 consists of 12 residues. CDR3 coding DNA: TGTGCCAGCAGCTTGGGGGAGATTGAAGCTTTCTTT. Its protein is CASSLGEIEAFF.

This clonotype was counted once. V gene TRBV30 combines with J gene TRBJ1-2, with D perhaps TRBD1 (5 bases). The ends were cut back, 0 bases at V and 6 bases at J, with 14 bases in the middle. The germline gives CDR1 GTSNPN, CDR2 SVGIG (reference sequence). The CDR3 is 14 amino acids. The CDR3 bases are TGTGCCTGGAGTGTACGCAGGGAGAGTGATGGCTACACCTTC. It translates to CAWSVRRESDGYTF.

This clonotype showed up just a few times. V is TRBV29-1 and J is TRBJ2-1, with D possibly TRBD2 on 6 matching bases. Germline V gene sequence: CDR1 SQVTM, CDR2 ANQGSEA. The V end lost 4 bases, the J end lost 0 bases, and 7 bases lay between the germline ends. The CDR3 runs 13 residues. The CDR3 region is CSVGRGSYNEQFF. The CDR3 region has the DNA TGCAGCGTTGGGAGGGGCTCCTACAATGAGCAGTTCTTC.

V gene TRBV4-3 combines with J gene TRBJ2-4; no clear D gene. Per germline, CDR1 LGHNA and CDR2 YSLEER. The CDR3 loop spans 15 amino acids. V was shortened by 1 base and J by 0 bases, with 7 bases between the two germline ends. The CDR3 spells CASSQADLAKNIQYF. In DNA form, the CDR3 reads TGCGCCAGCAGCCAAGCCGACTTAGCCAAAAACATTCAGTACTTC.

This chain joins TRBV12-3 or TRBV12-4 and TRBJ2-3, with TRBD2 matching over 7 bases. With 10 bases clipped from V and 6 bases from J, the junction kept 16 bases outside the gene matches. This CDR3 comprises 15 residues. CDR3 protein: CATPGGAGYSDTQYF. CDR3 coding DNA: TGTGCCACTCCGGGGGGAGCGGGGTATAGCGATACGCAGTATTTT.

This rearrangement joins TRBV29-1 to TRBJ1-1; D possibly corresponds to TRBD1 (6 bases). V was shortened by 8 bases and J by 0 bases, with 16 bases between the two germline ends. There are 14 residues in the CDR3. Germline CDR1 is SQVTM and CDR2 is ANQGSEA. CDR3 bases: TGCAGCTCGCTACGGGGGGGCATGAACACTGAAGCTTTCTTT. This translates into CSSLRGGMNTEAFF.

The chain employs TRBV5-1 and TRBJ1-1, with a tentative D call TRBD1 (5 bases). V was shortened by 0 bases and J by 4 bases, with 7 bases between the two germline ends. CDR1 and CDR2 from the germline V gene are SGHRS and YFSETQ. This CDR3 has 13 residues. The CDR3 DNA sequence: TGCGCCAGCAGCTTGGGGGGCGGCACTGAAGCTTTCTTT. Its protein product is CASSLGGGTEAFF.

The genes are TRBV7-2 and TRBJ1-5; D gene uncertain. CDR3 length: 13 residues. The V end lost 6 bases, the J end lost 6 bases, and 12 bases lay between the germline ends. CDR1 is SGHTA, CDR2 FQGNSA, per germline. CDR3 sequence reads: CASSQGHSQPQHF. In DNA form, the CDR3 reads TGTGCCAGCAGTCAAGGCCATAGTCAGCCCCAGCATTTT. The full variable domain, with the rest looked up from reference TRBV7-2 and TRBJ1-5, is GAGVSQSPSNKVTEKGKDVELRCDPISGHTALYWYRQSLGQGLEFLIYFQGNSAPDKSGLPSDRFSAERTGGSVSTLTIQRTQQEDSAVYLCASSQGHSQPQHFGDGTRLSIL.

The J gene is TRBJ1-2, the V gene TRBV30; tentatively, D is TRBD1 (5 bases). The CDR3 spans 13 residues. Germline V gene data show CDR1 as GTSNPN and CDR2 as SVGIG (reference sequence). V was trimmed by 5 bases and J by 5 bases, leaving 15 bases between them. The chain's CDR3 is CAWEFGGRYGYTF. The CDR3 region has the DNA TGTGCCTGGGAATTTGGGGGGAGGTATGGCTACACCTTC.

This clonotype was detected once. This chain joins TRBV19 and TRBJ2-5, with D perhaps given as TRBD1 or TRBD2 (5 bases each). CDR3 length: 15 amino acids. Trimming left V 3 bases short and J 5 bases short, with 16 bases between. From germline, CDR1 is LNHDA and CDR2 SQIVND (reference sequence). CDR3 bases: TGTGCCAGTAGTATCACCTCGGGGCGATGGGAGACCCAGTACTTC. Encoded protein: CASSITSGRWETQYF.

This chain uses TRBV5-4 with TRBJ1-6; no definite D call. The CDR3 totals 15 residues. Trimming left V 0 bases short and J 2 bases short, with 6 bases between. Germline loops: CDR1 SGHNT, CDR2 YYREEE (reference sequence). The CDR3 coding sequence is TGTGCCAGCAGCTTGGGACTGCCCTATAATTCACCCCTCCACTTT. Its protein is CASSLGLPYNSPLHF.

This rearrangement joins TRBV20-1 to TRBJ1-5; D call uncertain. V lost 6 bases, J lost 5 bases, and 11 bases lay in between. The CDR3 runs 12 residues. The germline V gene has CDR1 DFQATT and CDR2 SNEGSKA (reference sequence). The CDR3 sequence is CSAGSIDQPQHF. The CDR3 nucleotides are TGCAGTGCAGGATCCATCGATCAGCCCCAGCATTTT.

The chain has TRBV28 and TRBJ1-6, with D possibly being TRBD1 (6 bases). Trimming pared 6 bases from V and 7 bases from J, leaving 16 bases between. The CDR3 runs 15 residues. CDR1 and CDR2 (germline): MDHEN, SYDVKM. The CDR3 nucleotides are TGTGCCAGCAGCCTTGACAGGACCCTCAATTCACCCCTCCACTTT. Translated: CASSLDRTLNSPLHF. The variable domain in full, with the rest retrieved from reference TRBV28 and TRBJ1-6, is DVKVTQSSRYLVKRTGEKVFLECVQDMDHENMFWYRQDPGLGLRLIYFSYDVKMKEKGDIPEGYSVSREKKERFSLILESASTNQTSMYLCASSLDRTLNSPLHFGNGTRLTVT.

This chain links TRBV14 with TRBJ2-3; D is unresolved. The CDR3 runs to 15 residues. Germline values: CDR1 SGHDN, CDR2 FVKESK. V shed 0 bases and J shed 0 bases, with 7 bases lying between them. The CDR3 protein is CASSQDRSSTDTQYF. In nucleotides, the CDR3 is TGTGCCAGCAGCCAAGATAGGTCTAGCACAGATACGCAGTATTTT. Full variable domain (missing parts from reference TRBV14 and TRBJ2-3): EAGVTQFPSHSVIEKGQTVTLRCDPISGHDNLYWYRRVMGKEIKFLLHFVKESKQDESGMPNNRFLAERTGGTYSTLKVQPAELEDSGVYFCASSQDRSSTDTQYFGPGTRLTVL.

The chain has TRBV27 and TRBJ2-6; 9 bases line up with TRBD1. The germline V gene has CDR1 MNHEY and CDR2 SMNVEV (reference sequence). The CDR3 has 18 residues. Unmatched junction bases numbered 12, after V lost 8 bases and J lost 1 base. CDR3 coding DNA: TGTGCCAGCGCGCCAACCGGGACAGGGATATCTGGGGCCAACGTCCTGACTTTC. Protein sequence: CASAPTGTGISGANVLTF. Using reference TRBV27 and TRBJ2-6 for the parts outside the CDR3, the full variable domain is EAQVTQNPRYLITVTGKKLTVTCSQNMNHEYMSWYRQDPGLGLRQIYYSMNVEVTDKGDVPEGYKVSRKEKRNFPLILESPSPNQTSLYFCASAPTGTGISGANVLTFGAGSRLTVL.